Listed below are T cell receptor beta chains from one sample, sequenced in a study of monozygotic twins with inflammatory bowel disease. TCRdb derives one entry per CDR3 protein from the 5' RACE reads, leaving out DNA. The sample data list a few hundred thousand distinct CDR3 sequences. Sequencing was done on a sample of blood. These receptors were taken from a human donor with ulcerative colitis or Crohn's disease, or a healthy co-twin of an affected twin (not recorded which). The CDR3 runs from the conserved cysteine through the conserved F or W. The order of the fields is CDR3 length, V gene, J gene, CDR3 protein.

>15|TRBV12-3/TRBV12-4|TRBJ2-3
CASSPTRVGADTQYF
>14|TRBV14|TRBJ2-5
CASSQDLVWETQYF
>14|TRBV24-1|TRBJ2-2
CATSETGRTGELFF
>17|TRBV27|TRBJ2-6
CASSSGQYVSGANVLTF
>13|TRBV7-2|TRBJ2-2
CASSLGGRRELFF
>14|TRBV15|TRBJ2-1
CATSRDQGPTQQFF
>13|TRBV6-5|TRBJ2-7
CASSWQGKGEQYF
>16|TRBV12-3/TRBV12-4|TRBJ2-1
CASSFPRDRVYNEQFF
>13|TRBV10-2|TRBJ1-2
CASSSNLDSLYTF
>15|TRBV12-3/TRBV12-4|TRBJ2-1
CASRPGGKVYNEQFF
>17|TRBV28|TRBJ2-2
CASSPRTRQGSTGELFF
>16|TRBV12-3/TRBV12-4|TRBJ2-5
CVSSSTGSPRQETQYF
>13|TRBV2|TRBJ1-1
CASTLDARTEAFF
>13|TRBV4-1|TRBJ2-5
CASSQVREETQYF
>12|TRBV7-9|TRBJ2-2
CASSSITRELFF
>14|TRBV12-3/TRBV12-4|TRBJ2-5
CASSYGGGAETQYF
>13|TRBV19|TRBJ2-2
CASRAGGGGELFF
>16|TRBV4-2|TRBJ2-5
CASSLPSGGYQETQYF
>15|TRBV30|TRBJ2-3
CAWSWAGFSTDTQYF
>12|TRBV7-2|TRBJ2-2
CASSFFSGELFF
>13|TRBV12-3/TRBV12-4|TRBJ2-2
CASSLSEIGELFF
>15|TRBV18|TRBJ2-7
CASSPVPPPIYEQYF
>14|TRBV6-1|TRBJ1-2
CASSSIPQGGGYTF
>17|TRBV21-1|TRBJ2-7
CASSTRQRRTASYEQYF
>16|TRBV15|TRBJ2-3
CATSRAGGPNTDTQYF
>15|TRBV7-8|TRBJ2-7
CASSLAGLAGIEQYF
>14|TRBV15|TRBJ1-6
CATTERGEYSPLHF
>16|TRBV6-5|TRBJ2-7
CASSYSQGTQGGEQYF
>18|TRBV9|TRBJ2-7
CASNRSIGGQGRRYEQYF
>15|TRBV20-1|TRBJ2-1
CSARQGGEEYNEQFF
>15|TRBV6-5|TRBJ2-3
CASSYWQGNGDTQYF
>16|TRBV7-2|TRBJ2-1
CASSLSGGQAYNEQFF
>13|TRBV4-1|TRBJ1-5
CASSRQREGPQHF
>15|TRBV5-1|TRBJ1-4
CASSPTRGLNEKLFF
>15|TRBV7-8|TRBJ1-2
CASSLGVNRVYGYTF
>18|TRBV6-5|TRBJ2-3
CASSFIPRGKQGTDTQYF
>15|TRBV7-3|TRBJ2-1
CASSSNAGAYNEQFF